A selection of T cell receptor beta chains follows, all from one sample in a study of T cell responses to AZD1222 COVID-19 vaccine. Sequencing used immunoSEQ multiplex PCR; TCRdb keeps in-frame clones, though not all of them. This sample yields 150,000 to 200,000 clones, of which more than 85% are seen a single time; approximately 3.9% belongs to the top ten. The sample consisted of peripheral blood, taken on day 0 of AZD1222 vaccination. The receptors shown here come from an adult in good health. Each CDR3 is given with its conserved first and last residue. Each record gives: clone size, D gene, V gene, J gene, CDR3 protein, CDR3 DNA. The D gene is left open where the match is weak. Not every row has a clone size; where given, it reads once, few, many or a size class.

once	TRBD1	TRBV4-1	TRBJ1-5	CASSERQGTQPQHF	TGCGCCAGCAGCGAGAGACAGGGGACGCAGCCCCAGCATTTT
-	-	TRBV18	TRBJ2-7	CASSPGTAYEQYF	TGTGCCAGCTCACCCGGGACGGCCTACGAGCAGTACTTC
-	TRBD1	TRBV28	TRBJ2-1	CASSLSTGALNEQFF	TGTGCCAGCAGTTTAAGTACAGGGGCCCTCAATGAGCAGTTCTTC
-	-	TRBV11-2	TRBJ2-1	CASSLAGNEQFF	TGTGCCAGCAGCTTAGCCGGGAATGAGCAGTTCTTC
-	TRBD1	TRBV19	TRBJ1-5	CASKPGTGANQPQHF	TGTGCCTCAAAACCAGGGACAGGGGCTAATCAGCCCCAGCATTTT
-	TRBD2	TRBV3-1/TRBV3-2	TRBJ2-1	CASSQTSGRANEQFF	TGTGCCAGCAGTCAAACTAGCGGGAGGGCCAATGAGCAGTTCTTC
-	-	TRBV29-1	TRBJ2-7	CSGPSGTSYEQYF	TGCAGCGGCCCTTCAGGGACCTCCTACGAGCAGTACTTC
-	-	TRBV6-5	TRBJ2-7	CASSPSTATSKQYF	TGTGCCAGCAGTCCTTCGACAGCCACCTCGAAGCAGTACTTC
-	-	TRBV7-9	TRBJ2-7	CASSLPGNSYEQYF	TGTGCCAGCAGCTTACCGGGGAACTCCTACGAGCAGTACTTC
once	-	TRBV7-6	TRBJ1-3	CASSSEFSGNTIYF	TGTGCCAGCAGCTCCGAATTCTCTGGAAACACCATATATTTT
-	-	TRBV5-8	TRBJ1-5	CASSYQFSTQPQHF	TGTGCCAGCAGCTATCAATTCTCTACTCAGCCCCAGCATTTT
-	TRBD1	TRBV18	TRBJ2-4	CASSPETGGGGAKNIQYF	TGTGCCAGCTCACCTGAGACAGGGGGAGGCGGAGCCAAAAACATTCAGTACTTC
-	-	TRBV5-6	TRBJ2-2	CASSLVGTGELFF	TGTGCCAGCAGCTTGGTGGGGACCGGGGAGCTGTTTTTT
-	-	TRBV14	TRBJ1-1	CASSPPTWTVLGPEAFF	TGTGCCAGCAGCCCCCCGACCTGGACAGTCCTTGGCCCTGAAGCTTTCTTT
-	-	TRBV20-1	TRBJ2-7	CSPRGAYEQYF	TGCAGTCCCAGGGGGGCCTACGAGCAGTACTTC
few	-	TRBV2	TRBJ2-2	CASRQTRTGELFF	TGTGCCAGCAGGCAGACTAGAACCGGGGAGCTGTTTTTT
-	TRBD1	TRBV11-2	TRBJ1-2	CASSRETGGGYGYTF	TGTGCCAGCAGCCGGGAGACAGGGGGCGGATATGGCTACACCTTC
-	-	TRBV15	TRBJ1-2	CATSTTPGTTLNTYGYTF	TGTGCCACCAGCACAACTCCCGGGACGACTTTGAACACCTATGGCTACACCTTC
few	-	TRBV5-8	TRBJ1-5	CASSLMGPQHF	TGTGCCAGCAGCTTGATGGGCCCCCAGCATTTT
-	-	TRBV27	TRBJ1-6	CASRQGVYSPLHF	TGTGCCAGCAGACAGGGTGTATATTCACCCCTCCACTTT
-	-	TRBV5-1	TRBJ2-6	CASSLEGSGANVLTF	TGCGCCAGCAGCTTGGAGGGTTCTGGGGCCAACGTCCTGACTTTC
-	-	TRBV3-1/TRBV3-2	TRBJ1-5	CASSLRTANQPQHF	TGTGCCAGCAGCCTTCGGACGGCAAATCAGCCCCAGCATTTT
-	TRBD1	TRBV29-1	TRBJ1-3	CSAEGTGGGNTIYF	TGCAGCGCCGAAGGGACAGGGGGTGGAAACACCATATATTTT
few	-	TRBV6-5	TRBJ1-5	CASSRYQANQPQHF	TGTGCCAGCAGCCGATATCAGGCCAATCAGCCCCAGCATTTT
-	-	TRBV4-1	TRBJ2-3	CASSRLLQSSTDTQYF	TGCGCCAGCAGCCGCCTATTGCAGAGCAGCACAGATACGCAGTATTTT
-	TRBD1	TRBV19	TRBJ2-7	CASSIAPGQGAFGEQYF	TGTGCCAGTAGTATAGCCCCCGGACAGGGGGCGTTTGGCGAGCAGTACTTC
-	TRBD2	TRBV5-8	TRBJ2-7	CASSLVVGGLVGTYEQYF	TGTGCCAGCAGCTTGGTTGTAGGGGGACTAGTTGGCACCTACGAGCAGTACTTC
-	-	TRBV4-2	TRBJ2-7	CASSGTGSSYEQYF	TGTGCCAGCAGCGGGACGGGGAGCTCCTACGAGCAGTACTTC
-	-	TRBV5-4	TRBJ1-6	CASSLKIAGNSPLHF	TGTGCCAGCAGCCTAAAAATCGCGGGTAATTCACCCCTCCACTTT
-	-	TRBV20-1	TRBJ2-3	CSVPTGRAQYF	TGCAGTGTCCCCACAGGGAGAGCGCAGTATTTT
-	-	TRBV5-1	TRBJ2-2	CASSLAGFDTGELFF	TGCGCCAGCAGCTTGGCAGGGTTCGACACCGGGGAGCTGTTTTTT
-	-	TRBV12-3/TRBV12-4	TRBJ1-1	CASSPIRLGAFF	TGTGCCAGCAGCCCGATTCGACTGGGGGCTTTCTTT
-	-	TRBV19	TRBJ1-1	CASSTATNTEAFF	TGTGCCAGTAGTACAGCCACGAACACTGAAGCTTTCTTT
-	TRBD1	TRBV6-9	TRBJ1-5	CASRLFAPAGTGNQPQHF	TGTGCCAGCAGGCTCTTCGCCCCCGCCGGGACAGGCAATCAGCCCCAGCATTTT
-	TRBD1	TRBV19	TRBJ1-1	CASSIDFGLTGGMAFF	TGTGCCAGTAGTATAGATTTTGGACTGACAGGGGGTATGGCTTTCTTT
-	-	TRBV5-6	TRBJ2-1	CASSFYTPQSEQFF	TGTGCCAGCAGCTTTTACACCCCTCAAAGTGAGCAGTTCTTC
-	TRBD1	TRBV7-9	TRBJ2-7	CASRAEGAREQYF	TGTGCCAGCAGAGCTGAGGGGGCGCGAGAGCAGTACTTC
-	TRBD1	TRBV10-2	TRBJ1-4	CATTGVEEKLFF	TGCGCCACGACAGGGGTTGAAGAAAAACTGTTTTTT
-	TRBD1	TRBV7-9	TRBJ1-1	CASSRGTGQTEAFF	TGTGCCAGCAGCCGAGGGACAGGGCAGACTGAAGCTTTCTTT
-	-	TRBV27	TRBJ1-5	CASSSGPWPQHF	TGTGCCAGCAGTTCGGGGCCGTGGCCCCAGCATTTT
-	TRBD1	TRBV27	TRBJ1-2	CASSRTGGSVVGGYTF	TGTGCCAGCTCCAGAACAGGGGGCTCTGTTGTGGGTGGCTACACCTTC
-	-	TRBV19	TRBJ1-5	CASSKYSNQPQHF	TGTGCCAGTAGTAAGTATAGCAATCAGCCCCAGCATTTT
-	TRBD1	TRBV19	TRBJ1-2	CASSPGTGVTYGYTF	TGTGCCAGTAGTCCTGGGACAGGGGTTACCTATGGCTACACCTTC
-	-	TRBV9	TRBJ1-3	CASSVAGTSGNTIYF	TGTGCCAGCAGCGTAGCTGGCACATCTGGAAACACCATATATTTT
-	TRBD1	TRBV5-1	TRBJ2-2	CASSYGDRGLSGELFF	TGCGCCAGCAGCTACGGGGACAGGGGGCTATCCGGGGAGCTGTTTTTT
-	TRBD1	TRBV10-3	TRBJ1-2	CAISRDRANYGYTF	TGTGCCATCAGCCGGGACAGAGCTAACTATGGCTACACCTTC
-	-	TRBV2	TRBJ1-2	CASSLKGQTWGYTF	TGTGCCAGCAGTCTTAAAGGACAGACGTGGGGCTACACCTTC
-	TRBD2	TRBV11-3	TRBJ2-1	CASSPRTSGGNEQFF	TGTGCCAGCAGCCCGAGGACTAGCGGGGGGAATGAGCAGTTCTTC
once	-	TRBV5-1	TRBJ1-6	CASSSGSLSSYNSPLHF	TGCGCCAGCAGTTCGGGATCTCTAAGCTCCTATAATTCACCCCTCCACTTT
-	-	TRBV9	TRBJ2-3	CASSGRGSSKDTQYF	TGTGCCAGCAGCGGCAGGGGAAGTTCTAAAGATACGCAGTATTTT
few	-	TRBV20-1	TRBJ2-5	CSQASGHTQYF	TGCAGCCAAGCCAGCGGGCATACCCAGTACTTC
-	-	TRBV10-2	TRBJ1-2	CASSERTVYGYTF	TGCGCCAGCAGTGAGAGGACAGTCTATGGCTACACCTTC
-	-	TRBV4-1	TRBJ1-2	CASSQDKGPARDGYTF	TGCGCCAGCAGCCAAGATAAGGGACCGGCTCGTGATGGCTACACCTTC
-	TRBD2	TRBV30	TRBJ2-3	CAWSVSSGGSSTDTQYF	TGTGCCTGGAGTGTATCTAGCGGGGGTTCTAGCACAGATACGCAGTATTTT
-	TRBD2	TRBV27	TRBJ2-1	CASGTSLYNEQFF	TGTGCCAGCGGGACTAGCCTCTACAATGAGCAGTTCTTC